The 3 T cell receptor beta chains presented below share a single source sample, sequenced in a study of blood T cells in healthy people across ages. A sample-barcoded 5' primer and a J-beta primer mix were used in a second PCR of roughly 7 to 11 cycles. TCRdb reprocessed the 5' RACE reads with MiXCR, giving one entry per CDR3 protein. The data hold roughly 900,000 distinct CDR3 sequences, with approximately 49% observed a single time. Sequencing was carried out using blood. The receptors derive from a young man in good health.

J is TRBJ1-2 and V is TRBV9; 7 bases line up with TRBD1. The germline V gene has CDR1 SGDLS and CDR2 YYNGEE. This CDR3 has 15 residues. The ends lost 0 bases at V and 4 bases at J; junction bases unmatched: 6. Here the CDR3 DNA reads TGTGCCAGCAGCGTAGGACAGGGCCCAGCCTATGGCTACACCTTC. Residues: CASSVGQGPAYGYTF. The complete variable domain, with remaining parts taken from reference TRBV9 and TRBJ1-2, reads DSGVTQTPKHLITATGQRVTLRCSPRSGDLSVYWYQQSLDQGLQFLIQYYNGEERAKGNILERFSAQQFPDLHSELNLSSLELGDSALYFCASSVGQGPAYGYTFGSGTRLTVV.

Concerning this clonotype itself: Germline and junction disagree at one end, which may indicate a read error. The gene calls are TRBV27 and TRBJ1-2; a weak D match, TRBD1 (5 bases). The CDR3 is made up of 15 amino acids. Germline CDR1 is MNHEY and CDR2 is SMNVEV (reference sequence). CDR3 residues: CASGPPGGPLYGCTF. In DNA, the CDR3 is TGTGCCAGCGGACCCCCCGGGGGACCCTTGTATGGCTGCACCTTC.

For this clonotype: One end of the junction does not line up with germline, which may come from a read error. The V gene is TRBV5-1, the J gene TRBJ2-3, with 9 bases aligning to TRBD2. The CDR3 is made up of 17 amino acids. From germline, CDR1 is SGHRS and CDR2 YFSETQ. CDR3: CASSLSLAGSSTDAQYF. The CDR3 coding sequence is TGCGCCAGCAGCTTGTCTCTAGCGGGGTCTAGCACAGATGCGCAGTATTTT.